This T cell receptor beta chain comes out of a study of blood T cell repertoires in COVID-19. Whole-study context: The study drew acute and convalescent COVID-19 samples from the United States, Italy and Spain. Sources were T cells, B-cell-depleted T cells, or PBMCs; the material itself was cDNA or gDNA.

Study processing details: Estimation of nucleated cell counts was performed using reference gene primer amplification. The data were produced by immunoSEQ multiplex PCR, yet TCRdb's version contains in-frame clones alone and is incomplete. V and J calls plus clone size are reproduced from that table; the DNA served to infer D and trimming. The table lists 310,000 or so clones, roughly 87% of them singletons. This clone has a handful of counts. Sequencing was carried out using peripheral blood. The sequence derives from a woman aged 45-60 years who had recovered from COVID-19.

The CDR3 reads CASSEGDRGNSPLHF. Here the CDR3 DNA reads TGTGCCAGCAGTGAAGGAGACAGGGGGAATTCACCCCTCCACTTT. The chain couples TRBV25-1 to TRBJ1-6; 9 nucleotides line up with TRBD1. After removal of 2 bases from V and 7 bases from J, the junction contained 3 bases not matched to a gene. The CDR3 covers 15 residues. CDR1 is MGHDK and CDR2 is SYGVNS in the germline V gene. Together with reference TRBV25-1 and TRBJ1-6, the CDR3 gives the full variable domain: EADIYQTPRYLVIGTGKKITLECSQTMGHDKMYWYQQDPGMELHLIHYSYGVNSTEKGDLSSESTVSRIRTEHFPLTLESARPSHTSQYLCASSEGDRGNSPLHFGNGTRLTVT.